This T cell receptor beta chain is from a study of CD8 T cells in ankylosing spondylitis. General study findings and limits: It was reported that disease-linked clones were significantly enriched in matched ankylosing spondylitis synovial fluid. Ankylosing spondylitis blood appeared to be characterized by a TCR beta motif of eight highly homologous variants. Earlier studies detected some motif variants in reactive arthritis synovial fluid and blood.

With 3 bases clipped from V and 7 bases from J, the junction kept 3 bases outside the gene matches. Germline V gene lookup returns CDR1 MDHEN and CDR2 SYDVKM. The CDR3 covers 14 residues. Libraries for TCR beta were made by quantitative 5'-RACE with molecular barcodes. TCRdb independently ran MiXCR on the 5' RACE reads; one entry per CDR3 protein. The sample holds 350,000 to 450,000 distinct CDR3 sequences, about 25% seen once. This clonotype was observed a handful of times. What it recognizes is unknown. The source is a male donor with ankylosing spondylitis. The rearrangement links TRBV28 to TRBJ1-3, with 10 bases matching TRBD1. The sequenced sample was blood, either unsorted or a sorted T cell fraction (not recorded which). DNA of the CDR3: TGTGCCAGCAGTTTCAGGACAGGGGGGAACACCATATATTTT. Translation gives CASSFRTGGNTIYF.